This TCR beta chain was obtained from a study of shared clonotypes between healthy human individuals. General study results and limits: What naive subsets generally showed was a larger estimated richness than memory subsets showed.

Concerning this clone: No antigen is known for it.

This CDR3 region has 14 residues. V shed 6 bases and J 11 bases; nucleotides not matched to a gene: 14. Germline-derived CDR1 and CDR2 are ENHRY and SYGVKD. CD45RO negativity and positive selection for CCR7 defined naive CD8 cells, a population that excluded terminally differentiated effector memory CD45RA+ cells. Each replicate PCR on the sorted subsets used 150 to 200 ng DNA (about 30,000 T cell genomes). The assay was immunoSEQ multiplex PCR, and TCRdb's table has in-frame clones only and misses some. The table has some 630,000 clones, 90% to 97% seen once. The TCR comes from a woman aged 25 to 39 in good health. V gene TRBV10-3 combines with J gene TRBJ2-5, with 8 bases that match TRBD2. Sequencing was carried out using naive CD8+ T cells sorted from blood. The CDR3 protein is CAIRGTSGLLEQYF. CDR3 nucleotide sequence: TGTGCCATCAGAGGTACTAGCGGCCTACTGGAGCAGTACTTC.